What follows is one TCR beta chain and its context. No antigen is known for it. These data originate in a study of identical twins. Healthy Caucasian individuals made up all the donors. Study outcomes and limitations: A cross-sectional statistical analysis, not follow-up of the same donors, supported the conclusions. Twins' surplus sharing was weaker for beta out-of-frame sequences. Reduced insertions were recorded for abundant cord blood beta clonotypes, with no such pattern in memory repertoires.

In TCRdb, the 5' RACE reads were re-called with MiXCR into one record per CDR3 protein. The sample consists of approximately 890,000 distinct CDR3 sequences, about 12% of them appearing once. The trim removed 10 bases at V and 1 base at J, leaving 10 bases unmatched. This CDR3 contains 16 residues. Germline V lookup: CDR1 SGHTA, CDR2 FQGTGA. These records were also assigned to another study, of yellow fever vaccine responses in identical twins.

The source material was PBMCs. This sequence was found in a woman under 30 in good health. The V call is TRBV7-3, the J call TRBJ2-2; 9 nucleotides align to TRBD2. The CDR3 sequence: CATSLAGAGNTGELFF. In DNA, the CDR3 is TGTGCCACCTCTTTAGCGGGAGCGGGGAACACCGGGGAGCTGTTTTTT.